This T cell receptor beta chain was profiled in a study of read filtering for tumor transcriptome and immune sequencing. About the study: Patients were approximately 17 male and roughly 15 female, mean age approximately 60 years, range roughly 45 to 85.

Looked up from germline, CDR1 is LGHDT and CDR2 is YNNKEL (reference sequence). The CDR3 length is 16 residues. The ends lost 4 bases at V and 5 bases at J; junction bases unmatched: 6. From roughly 0.4 ug of RNA, a library with molecular barcoded alpha/delta and beta/gamma adaptors was made. One entry per CDR3 protein, called by TCRdb with MiXCR from the reads. Among some 41,000 distinct CDR3 sequences, about an eighth were seen once, and the ten largest hold roughly 31%. The study's findings and limits: IR-seq and RNA-seq agreed better without single-read clonotypes. Roughly four fifths of IR-seq clonotypes had one read, totaling around 3.5% of reads; RNA-seq: approximately 75% and 45%. Sorted CD138-negative bone marrow cells were not purified T cells.

In its sample, this clonotype was seen many times. Antigen specificity is unknown. The sequenced sample consisted of a population of CD138-negative cells sorted from bone marrow. The TCR sequence derives from a donor at least 40 years old with multiple myeloma. The chain has TRBV3-1 and TRBJ2-1, with 12 bases aligning to TRBD2. The chain's CDR3 is CASSRPGLAGNNEQFF. The DNA of the CDR3 is TGTGCCAGCAGCCGCCCGGGACTAGCGGGTAACAATGAGCAGTTCTTC.